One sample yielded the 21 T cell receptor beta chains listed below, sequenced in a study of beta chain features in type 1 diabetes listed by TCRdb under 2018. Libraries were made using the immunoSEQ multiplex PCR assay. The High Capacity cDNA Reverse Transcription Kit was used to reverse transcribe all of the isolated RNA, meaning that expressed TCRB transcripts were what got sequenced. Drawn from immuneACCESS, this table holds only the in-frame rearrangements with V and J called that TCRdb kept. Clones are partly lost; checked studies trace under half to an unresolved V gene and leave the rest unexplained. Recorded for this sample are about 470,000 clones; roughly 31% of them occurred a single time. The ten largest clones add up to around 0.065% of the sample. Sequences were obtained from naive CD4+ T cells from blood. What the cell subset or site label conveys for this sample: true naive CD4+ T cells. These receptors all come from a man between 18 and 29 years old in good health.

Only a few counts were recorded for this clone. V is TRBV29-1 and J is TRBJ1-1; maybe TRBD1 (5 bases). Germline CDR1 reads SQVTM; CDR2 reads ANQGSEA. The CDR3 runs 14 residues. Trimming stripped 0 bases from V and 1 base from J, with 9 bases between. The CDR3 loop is CSVEEGRRNTEAFF. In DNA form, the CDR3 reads TGCAGCGTTGAAGAGGGACGGAGGAACACTGAAGCTTTCTTT.

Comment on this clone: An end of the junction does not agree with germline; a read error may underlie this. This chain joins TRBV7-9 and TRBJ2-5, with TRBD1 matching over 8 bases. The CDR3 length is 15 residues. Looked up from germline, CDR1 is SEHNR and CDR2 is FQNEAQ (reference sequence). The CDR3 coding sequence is TGTGCCAGCAGCTTACCCCCTCTTGGGCAGGGGGCCCCGGACTTC. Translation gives CASSLPPLGQGAPDF.

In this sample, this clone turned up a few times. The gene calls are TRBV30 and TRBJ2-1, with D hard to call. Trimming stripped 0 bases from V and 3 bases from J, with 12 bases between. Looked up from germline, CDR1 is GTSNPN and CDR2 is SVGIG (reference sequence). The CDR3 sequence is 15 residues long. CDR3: CAWSVEAQHYNEQFF. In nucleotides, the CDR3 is TGTGCCTGGAGTGTAGAGGCCCAACACTACAATGAGCAGTTCTTC.

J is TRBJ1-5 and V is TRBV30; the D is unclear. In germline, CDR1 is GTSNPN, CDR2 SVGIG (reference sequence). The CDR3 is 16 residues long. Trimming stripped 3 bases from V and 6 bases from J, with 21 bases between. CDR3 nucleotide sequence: TGTGCCTGGAGCTCTACCCGGACCGCGTCGACTCAGCCCCAGCATTTT. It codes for CAWSSTRTASTQPQHF.

The CDR3 sequence is CSVHRDPNYGYTF. CDR3 bases: TGCAGCGTTCACAGGGACCCTAACTATGGCTACACCTTC. The chain combines TRBV29-1 with TRBJ1-2; possibly TRBD1 for D (6 bases). This CDR3 region has 13 residues. V shed 5 bases and J shed 0 bases, with 10 bases lying between them. Germline-derived CDR1 and CDR2 are SQVTM and ANQGSEA.

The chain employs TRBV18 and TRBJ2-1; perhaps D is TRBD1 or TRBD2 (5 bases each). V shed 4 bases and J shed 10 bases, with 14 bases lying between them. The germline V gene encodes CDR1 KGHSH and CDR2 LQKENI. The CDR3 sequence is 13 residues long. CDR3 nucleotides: TGTGCCAGCTCACTGGGACCGCAGGGCGAGCAGTTCTTC. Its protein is CASSLGPQGEQFF.

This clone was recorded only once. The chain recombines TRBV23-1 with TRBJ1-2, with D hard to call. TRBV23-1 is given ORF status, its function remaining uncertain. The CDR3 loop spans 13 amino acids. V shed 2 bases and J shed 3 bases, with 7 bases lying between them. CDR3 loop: CASSQKWDYGYTF. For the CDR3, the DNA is TGCGCCAGCAGTCAAAAATGGGACTATGGCTACACCTTC.

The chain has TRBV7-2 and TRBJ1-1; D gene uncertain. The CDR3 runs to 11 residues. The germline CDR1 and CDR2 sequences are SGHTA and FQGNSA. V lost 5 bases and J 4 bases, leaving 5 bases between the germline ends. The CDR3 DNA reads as TGTGCCAGCAGCCAGGTCACTGAAGCTTTCTTT. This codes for CASSQVTEAFF.

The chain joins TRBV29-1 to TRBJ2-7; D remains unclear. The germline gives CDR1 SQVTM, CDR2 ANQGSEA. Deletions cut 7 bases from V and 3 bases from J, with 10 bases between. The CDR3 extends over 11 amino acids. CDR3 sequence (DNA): TGCAGCGGCCGCGACATCTACGAGCAGTACTTC. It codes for CSGRDIYEQYF.

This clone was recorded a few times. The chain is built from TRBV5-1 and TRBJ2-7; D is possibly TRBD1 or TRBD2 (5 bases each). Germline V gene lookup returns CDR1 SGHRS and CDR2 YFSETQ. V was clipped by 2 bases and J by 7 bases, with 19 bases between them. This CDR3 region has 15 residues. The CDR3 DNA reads TGCGCCAGCAGCTTCCTTCGGGGACCACCTGAAGAGCAGTACTTC. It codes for CASSFLRGPPEEQYF.

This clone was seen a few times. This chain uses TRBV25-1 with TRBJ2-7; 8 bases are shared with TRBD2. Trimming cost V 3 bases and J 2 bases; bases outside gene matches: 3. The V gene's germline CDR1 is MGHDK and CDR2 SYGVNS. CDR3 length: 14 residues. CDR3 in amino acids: CASSDTSGTYEQYF. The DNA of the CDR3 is TGTGCCAGCAGTGACACTAGCGGCACCTACGAGCAGTACTTC.

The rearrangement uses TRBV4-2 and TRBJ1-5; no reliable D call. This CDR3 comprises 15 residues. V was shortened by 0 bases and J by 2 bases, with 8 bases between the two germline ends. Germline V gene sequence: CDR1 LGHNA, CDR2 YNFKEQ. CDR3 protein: CASSQETWGNQPQHF. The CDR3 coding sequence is TGTGCCAGCAGCCAAGAAACCTGGGGCAATCAGCCCCAGCATTTT.

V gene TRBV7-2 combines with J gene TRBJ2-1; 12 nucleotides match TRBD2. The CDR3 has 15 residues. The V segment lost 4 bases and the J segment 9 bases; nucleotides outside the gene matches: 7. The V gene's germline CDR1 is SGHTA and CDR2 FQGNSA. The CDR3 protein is CASSSTSGRAIEQFF. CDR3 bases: TGTGCCAGCAGCTCGACTAGCGGGAGAGCAATTGAGCAGTTCTTC.

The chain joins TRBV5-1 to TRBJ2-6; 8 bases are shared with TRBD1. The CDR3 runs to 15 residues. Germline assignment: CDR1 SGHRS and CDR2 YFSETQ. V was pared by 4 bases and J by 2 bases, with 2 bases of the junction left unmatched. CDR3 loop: CASSEDRAGANVLTF. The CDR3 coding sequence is TGCGCCAGCAGCGAGGACAGGGCTGGGGCCAACGTCCTGACTTTC.

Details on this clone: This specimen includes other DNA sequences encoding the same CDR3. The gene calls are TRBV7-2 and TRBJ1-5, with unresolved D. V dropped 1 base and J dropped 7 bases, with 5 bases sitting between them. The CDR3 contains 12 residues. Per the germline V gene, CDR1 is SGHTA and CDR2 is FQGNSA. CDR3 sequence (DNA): TGTGCCAGCAGCTTAGTGGGGCAGCCCCAGCATTTT. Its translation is CASSLVGQPQHF.

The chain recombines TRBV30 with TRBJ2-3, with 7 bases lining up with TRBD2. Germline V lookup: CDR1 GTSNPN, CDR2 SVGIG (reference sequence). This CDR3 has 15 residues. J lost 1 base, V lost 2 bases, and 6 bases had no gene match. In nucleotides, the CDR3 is TGTGCCTGGAGTCCCGGGGAGGGTCGCACAGATACGCAGTATTTT. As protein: CAWSPGEGRTDTQYF.

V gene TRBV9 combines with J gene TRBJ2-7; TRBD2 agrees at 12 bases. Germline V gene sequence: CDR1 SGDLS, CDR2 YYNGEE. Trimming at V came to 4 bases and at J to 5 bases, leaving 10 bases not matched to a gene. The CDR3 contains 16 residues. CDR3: CASSPRLAGDLNEQYF. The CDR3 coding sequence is TGTGCCAGCAGCCCCCGACTAGCGGGAGATCTAAACGAGCAGTACTTC. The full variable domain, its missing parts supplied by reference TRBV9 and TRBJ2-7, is DSGVTQTPKHLITATGQRVTLRCSPRSGDLSVYWYQQSLDQGLQFLIQYYNGEERAKGNILERFSAQQFPDLHSELNLSSLELGDSALYFCASSPRLAGDLNEQYFGPGTRLTVT.

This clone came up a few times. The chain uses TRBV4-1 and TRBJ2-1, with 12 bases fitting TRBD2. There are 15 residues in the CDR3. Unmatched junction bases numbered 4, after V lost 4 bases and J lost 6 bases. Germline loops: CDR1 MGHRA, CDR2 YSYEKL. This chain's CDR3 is CASSLASGRANEQFF. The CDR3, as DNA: TGCGCCAGCAGCCTAGCTAGCGGGAGGGCCAATGAGCAGTTCTTC.

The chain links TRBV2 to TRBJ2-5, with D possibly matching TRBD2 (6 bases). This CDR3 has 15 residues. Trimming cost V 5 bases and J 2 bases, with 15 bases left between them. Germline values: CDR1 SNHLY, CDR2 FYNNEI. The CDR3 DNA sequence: TGTGCCAGCAGTAGACTAGGTAGCCCACAAGAGACCCAGTACTTC. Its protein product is CASSRLGSPQETQYF.

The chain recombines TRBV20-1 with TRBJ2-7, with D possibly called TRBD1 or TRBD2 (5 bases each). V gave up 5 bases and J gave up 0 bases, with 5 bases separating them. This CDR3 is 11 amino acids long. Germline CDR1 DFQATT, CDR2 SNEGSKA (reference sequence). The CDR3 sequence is CSAGGSYEQYF. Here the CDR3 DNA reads TGCAGTGCTGGGGGCTCCTACGAGCAGTACTTC.

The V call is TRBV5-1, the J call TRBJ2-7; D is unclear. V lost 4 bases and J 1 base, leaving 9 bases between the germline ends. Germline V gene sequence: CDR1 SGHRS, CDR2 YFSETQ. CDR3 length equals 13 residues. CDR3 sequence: CASSPGSSYEQYF. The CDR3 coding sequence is TGCGCCAGCAGCCCTGGGTCTTCCTACGAGCAGTACTTC.